A single TCR beta chain is shown here with its context. Its antigen is not yet known. The input lacks base qualities; no much larger clone sits a single base away. The record originates from a study of T cell responses to AZD1222 COVID-19 vaccine (dated by TCRdb to the early 2020s). Context from the whole study: Because spike-specific TCR depth and breadth did not differ between the two schedules, AZD1222 recipients who got a second dose at roughly 4 weeks were pooled with those who got a second dose at roughly 12 weeks. A total of about 250 trial participants underwent TCR sequencing, of whom around 210 had received two doses of AZD1222 and about 25 had received two doses of the MenACWY control vaccine. Trial participants were enrolled by age into 18-55, 56-69 and 70-plus year subgroups, with approximately 160, 26 and 62 TCR-sequenced participants respectively. General study outcomes and caveats: Conclusions about previously exposed vaccinees are limited, since just five to seven AZD1222 recipients were seropositive for SARS-CoV-2 at baseline. A significant rise in spike-specific TCR breadth and depth was observed after two AZD1222 doses relative to day 0 and relative to MenACWY recipients. Nearly half of unique spike-specific TCRs reportedly recognized epitopes outside regions mutated in the B.1.351 and B.1.1.7 variants. Participants were mostly white British, with more females than males. The authors suggested clonal diversity may have been underestimated. Because no day 14 peak-response samples were available, the repertoires could be characterized only after the peak T cell response. Vaccine-associated CD4 TCRs spanned the whole spike protein, with dominant responses in regions 160-218 and 743-854. In the small 56-69-year group, the increase in depth fell short of significance, most likely because of low power.

The CDR3 regions of human TCRbeta chains were analyzed by immunosequencing. The authors' analysis ran thus. Repertoire TCRs were checked for matches against a reference library of SARS-CoV-2-specific TCRs that had been generated using the MIRA antigen-specificity platform. Breadth meant the fraction of unique TCRs that were SARS-CoV-2-associated, whereas depth meant the fraction of total T cells that were SARS-CoV-2-associated. Each spike-specific TCR was assigned to its reactive spike region and to a CD4 or CD8 class using the MIRA data. Log10-transformed breadth and depth values were compared by one-way ANOVA with Sidak's multiple comparisons tests. TCRdb re-hosts the immuneACCESS table, in-frame sequences only. Its copies lack some clones; in the studies checked, an unresolved V gene accounts for under half of them, and the cause for the rest is not known. D and trimming were read from the DNA, whereas the V and J calls and clone size are those reported in that table. The table for this sample lists under 150,000 clones; 93% of them were counted only once. The top ten clonotypes cover 5.4% of the sample.

The time point label on this specimen signifies: baseline before first vaccination. The vaccinee samples were drawn from two UK trials, COV001 and COV002, one of which was a single-blind randomized controlled phase 2/3 trial testing AZD1222 (ChAdOx1 nCoV-19) in healthy adults. Trial participant PBMC samples were collected at day 0 and day 28 after the second dose for TCRbeta chain sequencing. CDR1 and CDR2 were assigned from the germline V gene as SGHRS and YFSETQ. Measured from the cysteine to the phenylalanine, the CDR3 is 21 residues long. Only CDR3 DNA is held: 63 bases, read in frame from base 1. Unmatched junction bases come to 21, with V trimmed by 4 bases and J by 0 bases.

The receptor was derived from an adult in good health. This receptor chain uses TRBV5-1 and TRBJ2-1, with 8 middle bases fitting TRBD2. The source was peripheral blood, collected on day 0 of AZD1222 vaccination. The CDR3 in this case is CASSLGALNAGGSGSYNEQFF. The nucleotides read TGCGCCAGCAGCCTGGGAGCTCTGAATGCGGGGGGAAGTGGCTCCTACAATGAGCAGTTCTTC.